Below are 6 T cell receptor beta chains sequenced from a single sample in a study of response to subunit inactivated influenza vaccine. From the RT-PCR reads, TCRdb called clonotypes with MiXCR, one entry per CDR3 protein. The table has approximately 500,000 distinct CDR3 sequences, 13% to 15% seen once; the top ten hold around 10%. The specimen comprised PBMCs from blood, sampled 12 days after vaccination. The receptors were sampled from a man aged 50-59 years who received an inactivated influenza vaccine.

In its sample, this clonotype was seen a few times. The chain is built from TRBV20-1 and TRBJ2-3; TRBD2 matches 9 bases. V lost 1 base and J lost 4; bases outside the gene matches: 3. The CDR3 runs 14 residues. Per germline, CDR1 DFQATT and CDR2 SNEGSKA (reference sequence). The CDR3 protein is CSARVGTSSDTQYF. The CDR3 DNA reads TGCAGTGCTAGAGTCGGGACTAGCTCAGATACGCAGTATTTT.

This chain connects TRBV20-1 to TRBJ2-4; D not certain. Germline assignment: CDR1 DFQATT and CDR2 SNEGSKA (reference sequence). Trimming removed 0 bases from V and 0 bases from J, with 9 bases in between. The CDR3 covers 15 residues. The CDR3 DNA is TGCAGTGCTAGAGATCCGCAAGAAGCCAAAAACATTCAGTACTTC. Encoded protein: CSARDPQEAKNIQYF.

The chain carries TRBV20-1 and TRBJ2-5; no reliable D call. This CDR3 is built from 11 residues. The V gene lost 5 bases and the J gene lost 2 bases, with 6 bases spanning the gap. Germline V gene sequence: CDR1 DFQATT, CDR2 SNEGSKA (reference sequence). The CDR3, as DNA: TGCAGTGCTTTTAATCAAGAGACCCAGTACTTC. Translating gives CSAFNQETQYF.

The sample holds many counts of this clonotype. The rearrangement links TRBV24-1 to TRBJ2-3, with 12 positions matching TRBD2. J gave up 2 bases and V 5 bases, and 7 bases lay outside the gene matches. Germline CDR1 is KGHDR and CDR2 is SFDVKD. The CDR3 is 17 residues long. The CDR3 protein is CATSGTSGKTNTDTQYF. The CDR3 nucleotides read TGTGCCACCAGTGGGACTAGCGGGAAAACAAACACAGATACGCAGTATTTT.

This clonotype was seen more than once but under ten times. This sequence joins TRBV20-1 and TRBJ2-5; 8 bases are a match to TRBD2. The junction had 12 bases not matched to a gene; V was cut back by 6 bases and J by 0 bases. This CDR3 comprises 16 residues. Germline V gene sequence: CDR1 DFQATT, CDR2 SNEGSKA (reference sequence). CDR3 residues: CSATGTRYPYQETQYF. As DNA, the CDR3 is TGCAGTGCAACCGGGACTAGATACCCCTACCAAGAGACCCAGTACTTC.

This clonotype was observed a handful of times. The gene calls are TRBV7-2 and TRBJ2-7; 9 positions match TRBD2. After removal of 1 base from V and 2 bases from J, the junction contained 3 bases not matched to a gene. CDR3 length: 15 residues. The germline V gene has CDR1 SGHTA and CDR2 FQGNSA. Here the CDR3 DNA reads TGTGCCAGCAGCTTAGATAGGACTAGCGCCTACGAGCAGTACTTC. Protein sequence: CASSLDRTSAYEQYF.